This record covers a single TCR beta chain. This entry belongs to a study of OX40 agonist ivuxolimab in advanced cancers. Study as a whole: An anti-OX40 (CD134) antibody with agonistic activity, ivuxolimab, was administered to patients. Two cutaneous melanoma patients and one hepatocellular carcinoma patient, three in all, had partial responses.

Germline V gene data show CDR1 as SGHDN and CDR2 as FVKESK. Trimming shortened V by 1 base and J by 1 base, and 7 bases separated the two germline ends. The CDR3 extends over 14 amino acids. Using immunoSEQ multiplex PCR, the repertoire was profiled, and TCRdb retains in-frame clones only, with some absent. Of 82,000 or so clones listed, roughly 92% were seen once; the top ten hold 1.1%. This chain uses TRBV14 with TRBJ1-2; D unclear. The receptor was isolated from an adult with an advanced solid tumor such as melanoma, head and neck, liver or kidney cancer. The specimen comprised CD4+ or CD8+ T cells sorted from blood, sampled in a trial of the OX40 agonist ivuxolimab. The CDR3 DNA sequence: TGTGCCAGCAGCCAAGGGCACGGTAACTATGGCTACACCTTC. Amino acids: CASSQGHGNYGYTF.